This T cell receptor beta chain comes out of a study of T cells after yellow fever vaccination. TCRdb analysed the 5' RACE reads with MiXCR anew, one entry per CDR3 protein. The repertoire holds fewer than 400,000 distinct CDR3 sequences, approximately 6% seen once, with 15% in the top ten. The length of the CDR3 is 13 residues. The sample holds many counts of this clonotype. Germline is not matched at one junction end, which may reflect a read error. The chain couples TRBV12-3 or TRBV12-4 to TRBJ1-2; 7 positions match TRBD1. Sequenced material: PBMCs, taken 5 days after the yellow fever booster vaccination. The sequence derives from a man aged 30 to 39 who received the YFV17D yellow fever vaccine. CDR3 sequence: CASSTSTGNGYIF. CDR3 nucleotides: TGTGCCAGCTCCACTTCGACAGGGAATGGCTACATCTTC.